The rows below give T cell receptor beta chains drawn from one sample of a study of regulatory T cells in long-lasting Graves disease. Each CDR3 protein gets one entry after TCRdb re-called the multiplex PCR reads with MiXCR. Of about 330,000 distinct CDR3 sequences in the sample, 16% were seen once. The sample also formed part of further work on T cells in Graves' hyperthyroidism and ophthalmopathy.

The specimen was peripheral blood mononuclear cells (PBMCs), collected at new diagnosis, from a patient treated with antithyroid drugs. These receptors were taken from a woman between 18 and 29 years old with Graves disease. Each CDR3 is given with its conserved first and last residue. Each record gives: CDR3 protein, CDR3 DNA, D gene, V gene, J gene, CDR3 length, clone size. D genes are given only for firm matches. Size is stated for part of the rows, as once, few or many counts, or as a class when the clone is expanded.

CDR3 protein: CASRYPGTRNTGELFF
CDR3 DNA: TGTGCCAGCAGATACCCCGGGACAAGGAACACCGGGGAGCTGTTTTTT
D gene: -
V gene: TRBV12-3/TRBV12-4
J gene: TRBJ2-2
CDR3 length: 16
clone size: many

CDR3 protein: CASSYSEGTDTQYF
CDR3 DNA: TGTGCCAGCAGTTACTCCGAGGGCACAGATACGCAGTATTTT
D gene: -
V gene: TRBV6-5
J gene: TRBJ2-3
CDR3 length: 14
clone size: -

CDR3 protein: CASSQDLSRRSYEQYF
CDR3 DNA: TGCGCCAGCAGCCAAGATCTCTCACGCAGATCCTACGAGCAGTACTTC
D gene: -
V gene: TRBV4-1
J gene: TRBJ2-7
CDR3 length: 16
clone size: -

CDR3 protein: CSALGIRDSQIHEQYF
CDR3 DNA: TGCAGTGCCCTAGGGATCCGGGACTCCCAGATACACGAGCAGTACTTC
D gene: -
V gene: TRBV20-1
J gene: TRBJ2-7
CDR3 length: 16
clone size: many

CDR3 protein: CASSLRDRATYGYTF
CDR3 DNA: TGTGCCAGCAGCCTCCGGGACAGGGCAACCTATGGCTACACCTTC
D gene: TRBD1
V gene: TRBV9
J gene: TRBJ1-2
CDR3 length: 15
clone size: many

CDR3 protein: CASSLGEGSYNSPLHF
CDR3 DNA: TGTGCCAGCAGTTTAGGGGAGGGATCCTATAATTCACCCCTCCACTTT
D gene: -
V gene: TRBV28
J gene: TRBJ1-6
CDR3 length: 16
clone size: few

CDR3 protein: CASSDGIGTDTQYF
CDR3 DNA: TGTGCCAGCAGCGATGGAATCGGGACAGATACGCAGTATTTT
D gene: -
V gene: TRBV2
J gene: TRBJ2-3
CDR3 length: 14
clone size: many

CDR3 protein: CASSLEMAGGPLMRQFF
CDR3 DNA: TGTGCCAGCAGCTTGGAAATGGCGGGAGGGCCCCTTATGCGGCAGTTCTTC
D gene: TRBD2
V gene: TRBV5-6
J gene: TRBJ2-1
CDR3 length: 17
clone size: many

CDR3 protein: CASSGPSGSGTGELFF
CDR3 DNA: TGTGCCAGCAGCGGCCCTAGCGGGAGTGGGACCGGGGAGCTGTTTTTT
D gene: TRBD2
V gene: TRBV5-4
J gene: TRBJ2-2
CDR3 length: 16
clone size: -

CDR3 protein: CASSLGAYNEQFF
CDR3 DNA: TGTGCCAGCAGCCTTGGGGCGTACAATGAGCAGTTCTTC
D gene: -
V gene: TRBV3-1
J gene: TRBJ2-1
CDR3 length: 13
clone size: many